Each of the 13 T cell receptor beta chains below was sequenced from the same sample in a study of PD-L1 blockade in urothelial cancer. Specified time point: peripheral blood 6 weeks after treatment start. Assay: immunoSEQ multiplex PCR; the TCRdb copy retains only in-frame clones and omits some. The table has about 50,000 clones, 75% to 90% seen once. Sequenced here: PBMCs, sampled around atezolizumab (anti-PD-L1) treatment. The receptors were sampled from a man aged 55-75 years with urothelial cancer.

The chain links TRBV11-1 to TRBJ2-7; 7 bases fit TRBD1. J was trimmed by 4 bases and V by 3 bases; bases with no gene match: 3. The CDR3 totals 13 residues. The V gene's germline CDR1 is SGHAT and CDR2 FQDESV (reference sequence). CDR3 coding DNA: TGTGCCAGCAGCTTGGACAGGTTGTACGAGCAGTACTTC. This codes for CASSLDRLYEQYF.

The chain employs TRBV7-3 and TRBJ2-7; tentative D call: TRBD1 (6 bases). The CDR3 sequence is 13 residues long. Germline V lookup: CDR1 SGHTA, CDR2 FQGTGA. The ends were cut back, 5 bases at V and 7 bases at J, with 15 bases in the middle. The CDR3 nucleotides read TGTGCCAGCAGCCTCGCACAGGGCCGGGAGCAGTACTTC. Translation gives CASSLAQGREQYF.

The chain is built from TRBV27 and TRBJ2-1; 9 nucleotides agree with TRBD1. The V segment lost 4 bases and the J segment 3 bases; nucleotides outside the gene matches: 4. This CDR3 has 15 residues. Germline loops: CDR1 MNHEY, CDR2 SMNVEV (reference sequence). CDR3 sequence (DNA): TGTGCCAGCAGTTGGGGGACAGGGCTCTACAATGAGCAGTTCTTC. Amino acids: CASSWGTGLYNEQFF.

This sequence joins TRBV4-3 and TRBJ1-6; TRBD1 is a possible D gene (5 bases). The CDR3 spans 15 residues. The V end was cut by 4 bases, the J end by 7 bases, with 14 bases between. Germline CDR1 reads LGHNA; CDR2 reads YSLEER. CDR3 sequence: CASSLRQGGNSPLHF. CDR3 in DNA: TGCGCCAGCAGCCTCCGGCAGGGAGGCAATTCACCCCTCCACTTT.

The chain has TRBV5-1 and TRBJ1-1; no definite D call. Trimming took off 0 bases at V and 4 bases at J, with 10 bases between the two ends. CDR1 is SGHRS, CDR2 YFSETQ, per germline. CDR3 length: 14 amino acids. CDR3 nucleotides: TGCGCCAGCAGCTTGGTCTCCCACAGCACTGAAGCTTTCTTT. It translates to CASSLVSHSTEAFF.

The chain links TRBV2 to TRBJ2-3; 11 bases line up with TRBD2. V was clipped by 5 bases and J by 0 bases; unmatched bases: 7. Germline lookup yields CDR1 SNHLY and CDR2 FYNNEI. This CDR3 has 17 residues. The CDR3 sequence: CASSWGLAASSTDTQYF. CDR3 DNA sequence: TGTGCCAGCAGTTGGGGACTAGCGGCCTCTAGCACAGATACGCAGTATTTT.

The chain couples TRBV30 to TRBJ2-5; maybe TRBD2 (7 bases). Germline-derived CDR1 and CDR2 are GTSNPN and SVGIG (reference sequence). The ends were cut back, 3 bases at V and 5 bases at J, with 13 bases in the middle. This CDR3 comprises 13 residues. This chain's CDR3 is CAWSEGGHETQYF. In DNA, the CDR3 is TGTGCCTGGAGCGAGGGGGGGCATGAGACCCAGTACTTC.

The genes are TRBV12-5 and TRBJ2-5; D gene ambiguous. Per germline, CDR1 LGHNT and CDR2 FRNRAP. V lost 6 bases, J lost 9 bases, and 14 bases lay in between. The CDR3 has 12 residues. The CDR3 DNA reads TGTGCTAGTGGCCGGAGTCAGAAGGCCCAGTACTTC. Translation: CASGRSQKAQYF.

The V and J genes are TRBV30 and TRBJ1-5; D remains unclear. This CDR3 comprises 12 residues. The ends were cut back, 5 bases at V and 6 bases at J, with 11 bases in the middle. Germline CDR1 is GTSNPN and CDR2 is SVGIG (reference sequence). DNA for the CDR3: TGTGCCTGGTCTCGGAGTGGTCAGCCCCAGCATTTT. Translation: CAWSRSGQPQHF.

The rearrangement links TRBV19 to TRBJ1-6; D call uncertain. Trimming pared 4 bases from V and 0 bases from J, leaving 7 bases between. The CDR3 spans 15 residues. Germline CDR1 is LNHDA and CDR2 is SQIVND (reference sequence). The chain's CDR3 is CASSTLSSYNSPLHF. The DNA of the CDR3 is TGTGCCAGTAGTACCCTGAGCTCCTATAATTCACCCCTCCACTTT.

V is TRBV6-1 and J is TRBJ1-2; no definite D call. The germline CDR1 and CDR2 sequences are MNHNS and SASEGT. Trimming pared 3 bases from V and 6 bases from J, leaving 23 bases between. This CDR3 has 17 amino acids. CDR3 nucleotide sequence: TGTGCCAGCAGTGACGGTCTGCGGGTCAGCGACCCTGATGGCTACACCTTC. It codes for CASSDGLRVSDPDGYTF.

The rearrangement joins TRBV19 to TRBJ1-6; the D is unclear. The CDR3 has 13 amino acids. Germline CDR1 LNHDA, CDR2 SQIVND (reference sequence). V was trimmed by 6 bases and J by 1 base, leaving 4 bases between them. The DNA of the CDR3 is TGTGCCAGTAGGCAGTCCTATAATTCACCCCTCCACTTT. This translates into CASRQSYNSPLHF.

The chain is built from TRBV5-1 and TRBJ2-3, with 7 bases fitting TRBD1. The length of the CDR3 is 16 residues. V trimming: 2 bases; J trimming: 5 bases; junction bases outside the gene matches: 11. CDR1 is SGHRS, CDR2 YFSETQ, per germline. The CDR3 DNA reads as TGCGCCAGCAGCTTCTCCGGGACAGAGGGCGGAGATACGCAGTATTTT. This encodes CASSFSGTEGGDTQYF.